The 10 T cell receptor beta chains in this list originate from one sample, sequenced in a study of blood T cell repertoires in COVID-19. The protocol was immunoSEQ multiplex PCR, while the TCRdb copy is restricted to in-frame clones and leaves out a portion. The data contain about 50,000 clones, nearly 90% of them singletons. Sequencing was done on a sample of peripheral blood. The receptors originated from a man older than 75 with active or convalescent COVID-19.

The V and J genes are TRBV30 and TRBJ2-7; TRBD1 matches 10 bases. The CDR3 loop spans 15 amino acids. CDR1 GTSNPN and CDR2 SVGIG come from the germline V gene (reference sequence). V lost 3 bases to trimming and J lost 6 bases; unmatched junction nucleotides: 11. CDR3 sequence reads: CAWRPGTGVPGEQYF. CDR3 nucleotide sequence: TGTGCCTGGAGGCCCGGGACAGGGGTTCCGGGCGAGCAGTACTTC.

DNA for the CDR3: TGTGCCTGGAGTCCGGCCGACACTCCTCTTGGCACTGAAGCTTTCTTT. It translates to CAWSPADTPLGTEAFF. This chain connects TRBV30 to TRBJ1-1; D ambiguous. Between the trimmed V and J ends, which lost 2 bases and 4 bases, there was a span of 20 bases. The germline gives CDR1 GTSNPN, CDR2 SVGIG (reference sequence). The CDR3 contains 16 residues.

The J gene is TRBJ2-7, the V gene TRBV4-3, with D perhaps matching TRBD1 (6 bases). Germline assignment: CDR1 LGHNA and CDR2 YSLEER. This CDR3 has 14 amino acids. The germline V and J ends were trimmed by 0 bases and 1 base, with 7 bases remaining between them. The CDR3 loop reads CASSQDRGSYEQYF. In nucleotides, the CDR3 is TGCGCCAGCAGCCAAGACAGGGGTTCCTACGAGCAGTACTTC.

V and J are TRBV28 and TRBJ1-5; 9 bases map to TRBD1. The CDR3 runs 15 residues. CDR1 MDHEN and CDR2 SYDVKM come from the germline V gene. V lost 6 bases, J lost 2 bases, and 5 bases stayed unmatched. CDR3: CASRTGTGRNQPQHF. CDR3 in DNA: TGTGCCAGCAGGACCGGGACAGGGCGCAATCAGCCCCAGCATTTT.

The V gene is TRBV19, the J gene TRBJ2-5; 8 nucleotides align to TRBD2. This CDR3 region has 14 residues. The V gene end was trimmed by 3 bases and the J gene end by 5 bases; junction bases not matched to a gene: 5. Germline V CDR1 and CDR2: LNHDA, SQIVND (reference sequence). The CDR3 here is CASSMGLDWETQYF. As DNA, the CDR3 is TGTGCCAGTAGTATGGGACTAGATTGGGAGACCCAGTACTTC.

The gene calls are TRBV14 and TRBJ2-2; D may be TRBD1 (5 bases). The CDR3 sequence is 17 residues long. Between the trimmed V and J ends, which lost 1 base and 2 bases, there was a span of 14 bases. Looked up from germline, CDR1 is SGHDN and CDR2 is FVKESK. Here the CDR3 reads CASSQVGWQGNTGELFF. DNA for the CDR3: TGTGCCAGCAGCCAAGTAGGGTGGCAGGGAAACACCGGGGAGCTGTTTTTT.

This clone was seen a few times. The V call is TRBV10-3, the J call TRBJ1-1; D unclear. Germline loops: CDR1 ENHRY, CDR2 SYGVKD. Trimming pared 3 bases from V and 4 bases from J, leaving 15 bases between. This CDR3 is 15 amino acids long. The CDR3 nucleotides are TGTGCCATCAGTGACCCCGCGAGTTTTGGCACTGAAGCTTTCTTT. Translated: CAISDPASFGTEAFF.

The CDR3 nucleotides are TGCGCCAGCAGCTTGGCCGGGACAGGGGTCAACGAGCAGTACTTC. As protein: CASSLAGTGVNEQYF. The J gene is TRBJ2-7, the V gene TRBV5-1, with TRBD1 identical over 10 bases. V lost 0 bases, J lost 5 bases, and 5 bases stayed unmatched. Germline loops: CDR1 SGHRS, CDR2 YFSETQ. This CDR3 has 15 amino acids.

The chain carries TRBV28 and TRBJ2-6, with D maybe TRBD1 (6 bases). Trimming took off 3 bases at V and 4 bases at J, with 13 bases between the two ends. This CDR3 is built from 16 residues. Germline CDR1 is MDHEN and CDR2 is SYDVKM. CDR3 in DNA: TGTGCCAGCAGTTTGACAGGTTATGACGGGGCCAACGTCCTGACTTTC. Protein: CASSLTGYDGANVLTF.

This clone was observed a single time. The rearrangement joins TRBV7-2 to TRBJ2-3, with 8 bases aligning to TRBD2. Germline V gene lookup returns CDR1 SGHTA and CDR2 FQGNSA. Unmatched junction bases numbered 21, after V lost 6 bases and J lost 4 bases. The length of the CDR3 is 19 residues. This chain's CDR3 is CASRRRGGTSGSWADTQYF. In nucleotides, the CDR3 is TGTGCCAGCAGACGCAGGGGAGGAACCAGCGGGAGTTGGGCAGATACGCAGTATTTT.